The present T cell receptor (beta chain) was sequenced within a study of identical twins. Of note for this clonotype: Its antigen remains unknown.

Study observations and caveats: While abundant cord blood beta clonotypes carried fewer insertions, memory repertoires showed no such pattern. Because invariant MAIT and iNKT cells could be present, zero-insertion analyses could be partly confounded.

Template switching added a universal primer binding site, and final cDNA carried unique molecular identifiers. TCRdb recomputed calls from the 5' RACE reads with MiXCR, one row per CDR3 protein. The sample has a few hundred thousand distinct CDR3 sequences; 18% are singletons. V was pared by 5 bases and J by 10 bases, with 14 bases between. Germline V gene sequence: CDR1 MDHEN, CDR2 SYDVKM. CDR3 size: 12 residues. V gene TRBV28 combines with J gene TRBJ1-1; D gene uncertain. This clonotype originated in a man aged 50-59 years in good health. The sequenced sample consisted of naive T cells sorted from blood. CDR3 nucleotides: TGTGCCAGCAGTCACGCGCCCTTGGGAGCTTTCTTT. Translated: CASSHAPLGAFF.